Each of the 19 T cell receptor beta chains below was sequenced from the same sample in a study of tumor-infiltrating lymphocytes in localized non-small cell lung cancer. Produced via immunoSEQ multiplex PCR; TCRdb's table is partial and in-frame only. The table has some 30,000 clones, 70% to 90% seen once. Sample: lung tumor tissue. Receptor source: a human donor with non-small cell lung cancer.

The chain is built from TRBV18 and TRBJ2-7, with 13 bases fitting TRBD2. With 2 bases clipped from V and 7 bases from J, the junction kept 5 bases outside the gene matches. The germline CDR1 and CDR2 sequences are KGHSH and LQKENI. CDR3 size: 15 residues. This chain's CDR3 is CASSPTSGGAFEQYF. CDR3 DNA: TGTGCCAGCTCACCAACTAGCGGGGGGGCGTTTGAGCAGTACTTC.

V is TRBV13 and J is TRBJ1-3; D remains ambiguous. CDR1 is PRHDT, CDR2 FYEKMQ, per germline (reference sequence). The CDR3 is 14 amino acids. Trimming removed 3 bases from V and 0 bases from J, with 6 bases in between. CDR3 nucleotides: TGTGCCAGCAGCTTCGCAGCCTCTGGAAACACCATATATTTT. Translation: CASSFAASGNTIYF.

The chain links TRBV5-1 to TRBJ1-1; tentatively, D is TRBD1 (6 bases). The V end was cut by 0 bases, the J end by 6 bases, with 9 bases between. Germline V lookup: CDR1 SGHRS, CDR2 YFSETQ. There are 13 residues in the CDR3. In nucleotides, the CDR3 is TGCGCCAGCAGCTTGGGGACAGTACCTGAAGCTTTCTTT. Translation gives CASSLGTVPEAFF.

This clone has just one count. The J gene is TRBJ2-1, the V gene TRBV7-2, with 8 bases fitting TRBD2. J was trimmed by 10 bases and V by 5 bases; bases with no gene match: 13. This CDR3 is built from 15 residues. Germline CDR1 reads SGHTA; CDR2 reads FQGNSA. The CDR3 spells CASSRFGRGGEEQFF. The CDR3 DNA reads TGTGCCAGCAGCAGGTTCGGGAGGGGAGGTGAGGAGCAGTTCTTC.

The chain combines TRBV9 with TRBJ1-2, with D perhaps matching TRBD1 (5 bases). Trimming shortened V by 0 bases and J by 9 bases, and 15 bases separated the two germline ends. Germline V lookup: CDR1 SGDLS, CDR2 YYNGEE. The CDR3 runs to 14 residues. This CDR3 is CASSVGGRSGSYTF. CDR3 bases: TGTGCCAGCAGCGTAGGGGGCAGGTCCGGGAGCTACACCTTC. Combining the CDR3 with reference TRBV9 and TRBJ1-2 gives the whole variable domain DSGVTQTPKHLITATGQRVTLRCSPRSGDLSVYWYQQSLDQGLQFLIQYYNGEERAKGNILERFSAQQFPDLHSELNLSSLELGDSALYFCASSVGGRSGSYTFGSGTRLTVV.

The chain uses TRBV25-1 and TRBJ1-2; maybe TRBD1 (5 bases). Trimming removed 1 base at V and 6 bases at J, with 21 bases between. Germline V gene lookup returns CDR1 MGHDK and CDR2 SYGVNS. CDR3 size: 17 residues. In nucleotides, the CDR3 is TGTGCCAGCAGTGAATTTAGTCCAGTCGGTCCCAGGGATGGCTACACCTTC. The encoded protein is CASSEFSPVGPRDGYTF.

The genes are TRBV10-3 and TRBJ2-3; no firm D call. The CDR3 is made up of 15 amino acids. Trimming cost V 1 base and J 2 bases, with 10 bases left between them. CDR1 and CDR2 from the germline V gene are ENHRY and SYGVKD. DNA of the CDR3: TGTGCCATCAGTGAGTTTGGCAGGTTCACAGATACGCAGTATTTT. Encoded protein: CAISEFGRFTDTQYF.

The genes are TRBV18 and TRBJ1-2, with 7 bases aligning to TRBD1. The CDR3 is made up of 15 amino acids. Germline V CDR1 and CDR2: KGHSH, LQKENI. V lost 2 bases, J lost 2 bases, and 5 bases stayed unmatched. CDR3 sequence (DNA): TGTGCCAGCTCACCAACCCGGGACAGCAACTATGGCTACACCTTC. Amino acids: CASSPTRDSNYGYTF.

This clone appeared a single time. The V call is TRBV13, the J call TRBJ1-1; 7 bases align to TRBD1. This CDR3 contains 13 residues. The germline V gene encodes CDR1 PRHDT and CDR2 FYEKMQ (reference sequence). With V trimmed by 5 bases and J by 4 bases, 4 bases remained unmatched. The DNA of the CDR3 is TGTGCCAGCAGCCTGGGACAGAGCACTGAAGCTTTCTTT. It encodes CASSLGQSTEAFF.

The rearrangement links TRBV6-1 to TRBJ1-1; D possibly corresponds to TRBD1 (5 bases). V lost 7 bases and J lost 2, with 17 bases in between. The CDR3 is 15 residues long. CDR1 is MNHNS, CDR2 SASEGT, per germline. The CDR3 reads CASTSPQGYNTEAFF. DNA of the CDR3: TGTGCCAGCACAAGCCCCCAGGGTTATAACACTGAAGCTTTCTTT.

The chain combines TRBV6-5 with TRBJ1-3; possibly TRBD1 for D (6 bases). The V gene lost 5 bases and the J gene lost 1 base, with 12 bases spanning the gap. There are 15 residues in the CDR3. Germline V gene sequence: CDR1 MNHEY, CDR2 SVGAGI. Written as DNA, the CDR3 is TGTGCCAGCAGTCGTTCACAGGGATCTGGAAACACCATATATTTT. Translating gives CASSRSQGSGNTIYF.

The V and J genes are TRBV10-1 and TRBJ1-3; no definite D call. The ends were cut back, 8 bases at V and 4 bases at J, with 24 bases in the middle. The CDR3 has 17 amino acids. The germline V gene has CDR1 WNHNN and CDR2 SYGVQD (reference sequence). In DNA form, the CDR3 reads TGCGCCAGCGATCCCCATATAGGGTCCTTAAGAGGAAACACCATATATTTT. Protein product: CASDPHIGSLRGNTIYF.

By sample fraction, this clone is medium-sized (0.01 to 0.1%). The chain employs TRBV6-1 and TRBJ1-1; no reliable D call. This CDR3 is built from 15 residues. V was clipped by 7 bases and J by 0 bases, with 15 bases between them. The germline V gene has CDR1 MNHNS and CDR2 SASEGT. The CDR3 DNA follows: TGTGCCAGCAATCTACAACGGGAGCTGAACACTGAAGCTTTCTTT. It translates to CASNLQRELNTEAFF.

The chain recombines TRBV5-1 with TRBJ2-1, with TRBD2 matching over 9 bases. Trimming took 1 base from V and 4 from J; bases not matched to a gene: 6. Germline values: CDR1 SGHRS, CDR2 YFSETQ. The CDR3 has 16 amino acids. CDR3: CASSLLASGNYNEQFF. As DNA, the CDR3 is TGCGCCAGCAGCTTGCTTGCTAGCGGGAATTACAATGAGCAGTTCTTC.

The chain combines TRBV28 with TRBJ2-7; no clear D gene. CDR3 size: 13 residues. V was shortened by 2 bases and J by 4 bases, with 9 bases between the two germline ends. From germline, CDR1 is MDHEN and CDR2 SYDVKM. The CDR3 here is CASSLGSRYEQYF. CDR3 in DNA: TGTGCCAGCAGTTTAGGCAGCCGTTACGAGCAGTACTTC.

The CDR3 nucleotides read TGTGCCAGCAGCTCCGGGAGGGGCTATGGCTACACCTTC. This gives the protein CASSSGRGYGYTF. V gene TRBV5-4 combines with J gene TRBJ1-2, with a weak D call TRBD1 (5 bases). This CDR3 has 13 amino acids. CDR1 is SGHNT, CDR2 YYREEE, per germline (reference sequence). V lost 3 bases and J lost 4, with 10 bases in between.

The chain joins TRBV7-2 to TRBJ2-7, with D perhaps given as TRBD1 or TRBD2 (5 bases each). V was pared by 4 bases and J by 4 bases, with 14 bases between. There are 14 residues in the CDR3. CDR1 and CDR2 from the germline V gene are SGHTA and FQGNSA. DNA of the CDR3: TGTGCCAGCAGCTCATCTCCGGGACCTTACGAGCAGTACTTC. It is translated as CASSSSPGPYEQYF.

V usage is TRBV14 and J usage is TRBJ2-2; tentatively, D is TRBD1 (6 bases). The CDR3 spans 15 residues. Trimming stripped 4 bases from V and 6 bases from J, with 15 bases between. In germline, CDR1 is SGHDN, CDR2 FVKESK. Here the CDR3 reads CASSPNRVRAGELFF. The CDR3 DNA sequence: TGTGCCAGCAGCCCGAACAGGGTCCGGGCCGGGGAGCTGTTTTTT.

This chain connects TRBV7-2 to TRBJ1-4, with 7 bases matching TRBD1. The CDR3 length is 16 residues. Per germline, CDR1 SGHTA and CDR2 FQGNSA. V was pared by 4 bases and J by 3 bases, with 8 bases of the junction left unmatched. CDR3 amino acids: CASSYTMGQSNEKLFF. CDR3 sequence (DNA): TGTGCCAGCAGCTATACAATGGGACAGTCTAATGAAAAACTGTTTTTT.